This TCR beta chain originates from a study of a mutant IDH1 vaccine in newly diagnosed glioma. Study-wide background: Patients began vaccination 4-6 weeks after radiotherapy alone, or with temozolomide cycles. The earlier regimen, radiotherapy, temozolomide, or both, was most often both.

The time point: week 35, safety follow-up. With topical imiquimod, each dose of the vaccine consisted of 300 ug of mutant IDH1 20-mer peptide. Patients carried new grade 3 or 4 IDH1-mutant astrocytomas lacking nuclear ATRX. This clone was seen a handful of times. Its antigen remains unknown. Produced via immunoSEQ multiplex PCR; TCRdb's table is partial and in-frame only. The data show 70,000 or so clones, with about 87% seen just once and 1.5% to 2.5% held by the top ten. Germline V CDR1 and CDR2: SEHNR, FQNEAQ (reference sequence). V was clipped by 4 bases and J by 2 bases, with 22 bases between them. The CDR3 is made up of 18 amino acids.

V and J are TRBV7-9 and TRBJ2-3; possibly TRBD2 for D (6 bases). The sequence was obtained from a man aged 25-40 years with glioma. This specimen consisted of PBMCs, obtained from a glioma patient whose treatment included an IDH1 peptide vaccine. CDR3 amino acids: CASSSLFRDSDLTDTQYF. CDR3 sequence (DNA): TGTGCCAGCAGCTCATTATTCCGGGACTCCGACCTCACAGATACGCAGTATTTT.